Sequencing of this T cell receptor (beta chain) was carried out in a study of T cell changes during pregnancy in multiple sclerosis. This CDR3 comprises 18 residues. V shed 4 bases, J shed 0 bases, and the junction held 13 bases outside the gene matches. Looked up from germline, CDR1 is SNHLY and CDR2 is FYNNEI. Sequencing used immunoSEQ multiplex PCR; TCRdb keeps in-frame clones, though not all of them. The table includes roughly 40,000 clones, 92% detected once. The origin of this receptor is a female donor with multiple sclerosis, enrolled in a pregnancy study. The chain has TRBV2 and TRBJ2-3; 7 positions agree with TRBD2. The sample consisted of CD8+ T cells from peripheral blood mononuclear cells, taken in the first trimester of pregnancy. CDR3 DNA: TGTGCCAGCAGTGTGGTCAGGGAGGGTGGACTTAGCACAGATACGCAGTATTTT. It codes for CASSVVREGGLSTDTQYF.